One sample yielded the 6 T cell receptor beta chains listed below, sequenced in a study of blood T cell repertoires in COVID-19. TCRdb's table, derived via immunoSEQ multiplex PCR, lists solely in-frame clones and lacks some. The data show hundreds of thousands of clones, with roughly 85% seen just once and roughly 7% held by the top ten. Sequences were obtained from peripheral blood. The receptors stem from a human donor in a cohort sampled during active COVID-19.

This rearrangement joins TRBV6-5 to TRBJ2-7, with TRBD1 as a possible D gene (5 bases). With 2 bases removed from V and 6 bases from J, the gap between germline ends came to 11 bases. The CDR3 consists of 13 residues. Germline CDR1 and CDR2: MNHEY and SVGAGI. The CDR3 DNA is TGTGCCAGCAGTTACGGGGCAGGGCTCGAGCAGTACTTC. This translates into CASSYGAGLEQYF.

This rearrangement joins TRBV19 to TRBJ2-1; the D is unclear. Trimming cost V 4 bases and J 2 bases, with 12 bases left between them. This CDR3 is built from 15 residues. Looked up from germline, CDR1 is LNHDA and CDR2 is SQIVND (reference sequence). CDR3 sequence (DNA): TGTGCCAGTAGTACTACAGTGAAAGCCTACAATGAGCAGTTCTTC. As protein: CASSTTVKAYNEQFF.

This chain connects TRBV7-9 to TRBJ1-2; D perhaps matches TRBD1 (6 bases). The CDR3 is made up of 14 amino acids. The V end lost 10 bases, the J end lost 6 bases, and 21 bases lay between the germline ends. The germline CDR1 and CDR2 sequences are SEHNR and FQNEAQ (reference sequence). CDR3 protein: CAITTGGEGHGYTF. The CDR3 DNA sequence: TGTGCCATTACGACAGGCGGAGAGGGGCATGGCTACACCTTC. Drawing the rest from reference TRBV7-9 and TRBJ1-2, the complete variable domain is DTGVSQNPRHKITKRGQNVTFRCDPISEHNRLYWYRQTLGQGPEFLTYFQNEAQLEKSRLLSDRFSAERPKGSFSTLEIQRTEQGDSAMYLCAITTGGEGHGYTFGSGTRLTVV.

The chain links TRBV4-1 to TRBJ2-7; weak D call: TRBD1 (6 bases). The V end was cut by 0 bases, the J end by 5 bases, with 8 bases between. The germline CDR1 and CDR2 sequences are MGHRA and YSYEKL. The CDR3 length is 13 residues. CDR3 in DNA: TGCGCCAGCAGCCAAGAGCAGGGGAACGAGCAGTACTTC. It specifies CASSQEQGNEQYF.

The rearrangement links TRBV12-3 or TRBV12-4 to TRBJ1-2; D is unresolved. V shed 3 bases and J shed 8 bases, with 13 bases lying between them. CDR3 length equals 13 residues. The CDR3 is CASSFPPRGGYTF. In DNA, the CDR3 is TGTGCCAGCAGTTTCCCCCCCCGAGGAGGCTACACCTTC.

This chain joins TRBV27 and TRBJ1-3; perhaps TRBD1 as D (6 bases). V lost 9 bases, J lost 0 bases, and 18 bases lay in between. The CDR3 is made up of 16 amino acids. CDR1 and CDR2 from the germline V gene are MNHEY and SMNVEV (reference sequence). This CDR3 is CASSLRGGFSGNTIYF. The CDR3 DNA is TGTGCCAGTTCGTTGAGGGGGGGCTTCTCTGGAAACACCATATATTTT.